This TCR beta chain stems from a study of T cell responses to AZD1222 COVID-19 vaccine. General study points: CD4 TCRs linked to vaccination spanned spike, dominating at 160-218 and 743-854. It was only after the peak T cell response that any repertoires were sampled. Unmutated variant regions reportedly attract nearly half of all spike-specific TCRs. Only a handful of people who got AZD1222 tested seropositive at baseline.

The table came from immunoSEQ multiplex PCR; TCRdb's copy has only in-frame clones and leaves some out. The table lists under 100,000 clones, approximately 88% of them singletons. About this clone itself: As yet, its antigen is unknown.

Sequences were derived from peripheral blood, sampled on day 0 of AZD1222 vaccination. The receptor was derived from an adult in good health.

The CDR3: CASSLLSSGNTIYF. In DNA form, the CDR3 reads TGTGCCAGCAGCCTCTTGAGCTCTGGAAACACCATATATTTT. This rearrangement joins TRBV7-2 to TRBJ1-3; D gene uncertain. CDR3 length equals 14 residues. V gave up 5 bases and J gave up 0 bases, with 8 bases separating them. Germline V gene sequence: CDR1 SGHTA, CDR2 FQGNSA.